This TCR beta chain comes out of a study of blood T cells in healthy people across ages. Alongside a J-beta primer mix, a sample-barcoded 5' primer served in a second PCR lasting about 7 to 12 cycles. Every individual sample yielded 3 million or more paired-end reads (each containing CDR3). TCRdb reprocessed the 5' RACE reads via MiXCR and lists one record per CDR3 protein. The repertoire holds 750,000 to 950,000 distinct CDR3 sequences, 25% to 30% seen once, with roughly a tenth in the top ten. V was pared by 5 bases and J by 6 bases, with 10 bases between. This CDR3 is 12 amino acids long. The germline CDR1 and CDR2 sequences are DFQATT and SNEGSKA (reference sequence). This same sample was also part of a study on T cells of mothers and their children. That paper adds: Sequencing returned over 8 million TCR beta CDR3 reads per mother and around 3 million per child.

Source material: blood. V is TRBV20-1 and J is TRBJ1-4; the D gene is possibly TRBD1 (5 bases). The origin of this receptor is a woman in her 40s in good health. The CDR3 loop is CSAWGMHEKLFF. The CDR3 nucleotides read TGCAGTGCTTGGGGCATGCATGAAAAACTGTTTTTT.